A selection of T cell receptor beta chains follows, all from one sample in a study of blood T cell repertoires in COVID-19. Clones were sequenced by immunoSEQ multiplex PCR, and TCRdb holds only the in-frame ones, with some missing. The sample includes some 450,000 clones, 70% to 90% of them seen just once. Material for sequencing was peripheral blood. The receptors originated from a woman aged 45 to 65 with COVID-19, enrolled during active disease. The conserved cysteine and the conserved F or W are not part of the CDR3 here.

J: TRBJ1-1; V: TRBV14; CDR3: ASSPSRGRTEAF
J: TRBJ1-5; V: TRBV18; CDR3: ASSPRDRGSNQPQH
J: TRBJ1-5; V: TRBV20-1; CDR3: SASQRGQNNQPQH
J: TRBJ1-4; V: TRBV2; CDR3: ASSAGSEKLF
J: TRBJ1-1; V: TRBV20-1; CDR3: SVRRTEAF
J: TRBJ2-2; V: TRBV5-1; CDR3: ASKTSGGAGAGELF
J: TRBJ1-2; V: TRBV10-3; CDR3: AISGTGEDYGYT
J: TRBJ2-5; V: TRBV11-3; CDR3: ASSLAQSGETQY
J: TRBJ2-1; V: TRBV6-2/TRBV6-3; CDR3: ASSYPRSRYNEQF
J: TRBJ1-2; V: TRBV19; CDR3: ASSVTPGKSNYGYT
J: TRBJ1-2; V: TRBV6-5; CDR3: ASSRGGRMISGYT
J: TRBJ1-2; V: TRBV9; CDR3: ASSGGPGGYT
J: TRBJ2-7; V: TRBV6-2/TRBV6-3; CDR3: ASSNTRVGEQY
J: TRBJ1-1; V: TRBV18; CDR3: ASSPNRGENTEAF
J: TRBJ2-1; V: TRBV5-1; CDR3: ASSLGGGYNEQF
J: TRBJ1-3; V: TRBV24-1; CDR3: ATSAAGSGNTIY
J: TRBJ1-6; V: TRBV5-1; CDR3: ASSLGDRDSPLH
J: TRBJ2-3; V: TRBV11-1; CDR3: ASSLAYGLLTDTQY
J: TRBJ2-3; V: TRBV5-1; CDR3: ASSLRGGQGDTQY
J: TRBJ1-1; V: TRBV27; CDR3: ASSKGYSSLGGIEGTEAF
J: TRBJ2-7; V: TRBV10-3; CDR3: AISESSYEQY
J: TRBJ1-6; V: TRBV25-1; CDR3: ASGQGSSYNSPLH
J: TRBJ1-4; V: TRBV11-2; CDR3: ASSRQLEKLF
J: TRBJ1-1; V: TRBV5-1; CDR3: ASSDTSRQWTEAF
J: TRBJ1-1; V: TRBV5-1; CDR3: ASSLASQGGAF
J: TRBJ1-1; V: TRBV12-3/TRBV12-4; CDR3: ASSLTGYAEAF
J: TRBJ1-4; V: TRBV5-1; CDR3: ASSSGDGGDEKLF
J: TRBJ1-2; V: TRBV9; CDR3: ASSGGNYGYT